This passage covers 3 T cell receptor beta chains from one sample sequenced in a study of blood T cell repertoires in COVID-19. Generated by immunoSEQ multiplex PCR, the TCRdb table keeps only in-frame clones and is missing some. The sample lists some 300,000 clones; 70% to 90% were seen once. The source material was peripheral blood. The receptor set was obtained from a woman in her twenties or thirties who had recovered from COVID-19.

This clone occurred many times. The chain carries TRBV6-2 or TRBV6-3 and TRBJ1-1; D gene uncertain. Deletions cut 1 base from V and 7 bases from J, with 7 bases between. The CDR3 sequence is 12 residues long. The germline gives CDR1 MNHEY, CDR2 SVGEGT. As DNA, the CDR3 is TGTGCCAGCAGTTACTTAGAGGGTGAAGCTTTCTTT. As protein: CASSYLEGEAFF.

This clone was observed a few times. V gene TRBV28 combines with J gene TRBJ1-6, with TRBD1 identical over 7 bases. The CDR3 length is 16 residues. V lost 3 bases, J lost 0 bases, and 2 bases stayed unmatched. The germline CDR1 and CDR2 sequences are MDHEN and SYDVKM. The CDR3 reads CASSFNRGSYNSPLHF. The DNA of the CDR3 is TGTGCCAGCAGTTTTAACAGGGGCTCCTATAATTCACCCCTCCACTTT.

V gene TRBV5-1 combines with J gene TRBJ1-4; no clear D gene. The V end lost 4 bases, the J end lost 7 bases, and 17 bases lay between the germline ends. Germline V gene data show CDR1 as SGHRS and CDR2 as YFSETQ. The CDR3 sequence is 15 residues long. CDR3 protein: CASSLTGSPGEKLFF. Written as DNA, the CDR3 is TGCGCCAGCAGCCTAACGGGGTCCCCAGGTGAAAAACTGTTTTTT.